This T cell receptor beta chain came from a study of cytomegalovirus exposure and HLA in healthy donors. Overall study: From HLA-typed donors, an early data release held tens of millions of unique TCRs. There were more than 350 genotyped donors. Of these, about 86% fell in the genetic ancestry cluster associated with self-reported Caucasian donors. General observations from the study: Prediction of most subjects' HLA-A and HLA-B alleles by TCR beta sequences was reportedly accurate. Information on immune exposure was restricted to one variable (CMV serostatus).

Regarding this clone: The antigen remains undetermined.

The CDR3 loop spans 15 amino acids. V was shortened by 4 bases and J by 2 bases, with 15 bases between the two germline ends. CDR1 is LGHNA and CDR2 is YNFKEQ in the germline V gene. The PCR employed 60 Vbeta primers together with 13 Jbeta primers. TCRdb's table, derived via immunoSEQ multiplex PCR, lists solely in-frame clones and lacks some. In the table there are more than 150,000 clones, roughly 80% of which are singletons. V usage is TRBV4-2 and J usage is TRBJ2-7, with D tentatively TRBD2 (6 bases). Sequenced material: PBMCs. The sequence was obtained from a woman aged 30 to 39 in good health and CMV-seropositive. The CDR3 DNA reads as TGTGCCAGCAGCCCCCGAGAGACTAGTACCTACGAGCAGTACTTC. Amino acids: CASSPRETSTYEQYF.